A selection of T cell receptor beta chains follows, all from one sample in a study of T-cell memory formation after mild COVID-19. TCRdb re-called the 5' RACE reads through MiXCR, storing one row per CDR3 protein. Among under 300,000 distinct CDR3 sequences listed, around a tenth were seen once. The sequenced sample consisted of PBMCs or a T cell subset sorted from them (not recorded which). The receptor source for this set is a young man who had mild COVID-19 (a few samples of this study predate the infection). Cell type and time point are not known. Both conserved end residues are part of each CDR3. Each record gives: CDR3 length, V gene, J gene, CDR3 protein.

>15|TRBV3-1|TRBJ2-1
CASSQGNGLYNEQFF
>19|TRBV11-2|TRBJ1-1
CASSLESDRVMGTNTEAFF
>16|TRBV7-2|TRBJ2-1
CASSFWALAGRNEQFF
>15|TRBV7-2|TRBJ2-2
CASSLVGMNTGELFF
>12|TRBV29-1|TRBJ2-4
CSVNGGENIQYF
>13|TRBV5-1|TRBJ2-7
CASSSTGSYEQYF
>17|TRBV6-5|TRBJ1-6
CASSPSGGSAYNSPLHF
>14|TRBV29-1|TRBJ1-5
CSVAPGGLNQPQHF
>16|TRBV7-2|TRBJ1-6
CASSPHLLGSNSPLHF
>13|TRBV29-1|TRBJ1-5
CSARDRGDQPQHF
>15|TRBV10-2|TRBJ2-7
CASSERDRVSHEQYF
>14|TRBV7-2|TRBJ2-3
CASSFYELADTQYF
>16|TRBV18|TRBJ1-5
CASSETGMSGNQPQHF
>17|TRBV20-1|TRBJ1-6
CSARDPPGGDSNSPLHF
>15|TRBV20-1|TRBJ2-1
CSARDLGRSYNEQFF
>14|TRBV7-2|TRBJ1-5
CASRPGGANQPQHF
>14|TRBV2|TRBJ2-3
CASSVGIGTDTQYF
>12|TRBV2|TRBJ2-1
CASSADPGEQFF
>13|TRBV2|TRBJ2-1
CASNADRRNEQFF
>14|TRBV5-1|TRBJ1-1
CASSLEGTESEAFF